The subject of this entry is one T cell receptor beta chain. Purification of the CD8+ and CD4+ T cells relied on negative isolation, and TEMRA cells underwent FACS enrichment. This sample was taken from a study of CD8 T cells in Susac syndrome. Roughly 0.45 to 1 ug RNA was reverse transcribed with random hexamers. TCRdb called the immunoSEQ multiplex PCR reads again in MiXCR, with one record for every CDR3 protein. The repertoire holds about 120,000 distinct CDR3 sequences, with 94% as singletons. The sample consisted of CD4+ T cells from PBMCs. The source is a human donor in good health.

CDR3 coding DNA: TGTGCCAGCAACCCGTATTCAAATCAGCCCCAGCATTTT. Its translation is CASNPYSNQPQHF. This chain joins TRBV28 and TRBJ1-5; no firm D call. V was shortened by 7 bases and J by 4 bases, with 11 bases between the two germline ends. The CDR3 length is 13 residues. Looked up from germline, CDR1 is MDHEN and CDR2 is SYDVKM.